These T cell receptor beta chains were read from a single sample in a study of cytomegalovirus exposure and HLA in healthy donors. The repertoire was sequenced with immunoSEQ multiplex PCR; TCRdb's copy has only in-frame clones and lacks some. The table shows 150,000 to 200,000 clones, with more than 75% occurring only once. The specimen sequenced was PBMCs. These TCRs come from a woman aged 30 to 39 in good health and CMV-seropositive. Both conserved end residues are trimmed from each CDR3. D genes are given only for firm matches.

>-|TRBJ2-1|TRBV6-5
ASSYSIQGGTNEQF
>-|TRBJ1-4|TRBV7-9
ASSFRGGGEKLF
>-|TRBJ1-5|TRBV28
ASRQPGGGGNQPQH
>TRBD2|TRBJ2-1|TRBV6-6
ATLILSGGGHNEQF
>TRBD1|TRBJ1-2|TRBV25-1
ASSPLDRENYGYT
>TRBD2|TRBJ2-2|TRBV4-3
ASRTTGTSGGGTGELF
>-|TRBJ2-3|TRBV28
ASSFGVGRGVGPQY
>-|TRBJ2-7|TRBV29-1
SVEGPTGQGYEQY
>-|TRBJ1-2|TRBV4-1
ASSPRTADLNYGYT
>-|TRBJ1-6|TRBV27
ASSFRSYNSPLH
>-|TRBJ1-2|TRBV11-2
ASSRTGGPDGYT
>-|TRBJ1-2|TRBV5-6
ASSLDRIGYT
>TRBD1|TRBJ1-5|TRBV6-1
ASSKDRDVYQPQH
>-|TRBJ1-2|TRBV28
ASSLARRPGGYT
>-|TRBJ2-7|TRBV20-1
SARASYEQY
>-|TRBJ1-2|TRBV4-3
ASSQAADRPYYGYT
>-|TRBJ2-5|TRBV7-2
ASSSWSQETQY
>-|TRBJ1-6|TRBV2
ASHRENSPLH
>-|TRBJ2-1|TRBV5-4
ASSLGSSSYNEQF
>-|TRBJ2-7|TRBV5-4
ASRLVTSREQY
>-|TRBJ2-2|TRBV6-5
ASSYSNRRNGELF
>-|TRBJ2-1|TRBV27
ASSLRGYNEQF
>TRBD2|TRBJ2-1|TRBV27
ASSLESGVIYNEQF
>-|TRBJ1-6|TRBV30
AWSRGSPLH
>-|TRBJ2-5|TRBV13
ASSLKGGAGETQY
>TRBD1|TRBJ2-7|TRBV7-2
ASSSLPGTGEQY
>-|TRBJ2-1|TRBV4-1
ASSQGYGSYNEQF
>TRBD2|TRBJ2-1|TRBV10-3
AATGTSALNEQF
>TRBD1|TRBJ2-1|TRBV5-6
ASSLDYGQGIMLDEQF
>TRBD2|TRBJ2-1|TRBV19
ASTIGTSRDNEQF
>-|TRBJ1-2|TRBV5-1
ASSLGETLRLSNYGYT
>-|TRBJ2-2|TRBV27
ASFYTGELF
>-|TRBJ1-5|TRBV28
ASSRERRRQPQH
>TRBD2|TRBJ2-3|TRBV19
ASSMLAGTDTQY
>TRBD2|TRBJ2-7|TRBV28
ATSGIGTSGLYEQY
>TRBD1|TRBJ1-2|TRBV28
ASSPHGQGNGYT
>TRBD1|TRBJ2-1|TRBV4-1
ASSRDREAFNEQF
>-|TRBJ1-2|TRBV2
ASSEEGRGYT
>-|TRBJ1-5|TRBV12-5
ASGLETRGRGSQPQH
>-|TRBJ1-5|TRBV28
ASSSGVTGQPQH
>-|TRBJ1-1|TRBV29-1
SVDIRKNTEAF
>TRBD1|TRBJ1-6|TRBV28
ASNTGVYNSPLH
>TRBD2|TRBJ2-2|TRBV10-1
ASSLTSGGSSGELF
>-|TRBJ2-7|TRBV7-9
ASSSRGSAYEQY
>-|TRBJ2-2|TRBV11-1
ASSYLASSTGELF
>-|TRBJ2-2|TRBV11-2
ASSLVRAANAGELF
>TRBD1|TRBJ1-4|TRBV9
ASGRGGQGNEKLF
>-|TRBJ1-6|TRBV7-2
ASSLAWGENSPLH
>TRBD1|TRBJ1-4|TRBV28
ASSRGQGREKLF
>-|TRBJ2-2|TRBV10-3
AIIRAGELF